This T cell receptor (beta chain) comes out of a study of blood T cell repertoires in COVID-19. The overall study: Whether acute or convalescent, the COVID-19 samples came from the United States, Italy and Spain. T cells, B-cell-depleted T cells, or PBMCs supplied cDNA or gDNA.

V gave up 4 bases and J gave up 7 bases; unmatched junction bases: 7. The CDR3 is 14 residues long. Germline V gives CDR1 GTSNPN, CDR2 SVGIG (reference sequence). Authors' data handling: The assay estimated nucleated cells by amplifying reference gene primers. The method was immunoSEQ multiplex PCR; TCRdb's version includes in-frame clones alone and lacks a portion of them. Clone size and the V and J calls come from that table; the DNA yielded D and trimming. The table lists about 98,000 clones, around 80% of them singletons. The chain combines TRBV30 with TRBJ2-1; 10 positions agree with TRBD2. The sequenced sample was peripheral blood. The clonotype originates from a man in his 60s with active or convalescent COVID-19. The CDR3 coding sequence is TGTGCCTGGACATTAGCGGGAGGTGCGAATGAGCAGTTCTTC. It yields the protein CAWTLAGGANEQFF. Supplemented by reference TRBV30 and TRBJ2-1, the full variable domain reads SQTIHQWPATLVQPVGSPLSLECTVEGTSNPNLYWYRQAAGRGLQLLFYSVGIGQISSEVPQNLSASRPQDRQFILSSKKLLLSDSGFYLCAWTLAGGANEQFFGPGTRLTVL.